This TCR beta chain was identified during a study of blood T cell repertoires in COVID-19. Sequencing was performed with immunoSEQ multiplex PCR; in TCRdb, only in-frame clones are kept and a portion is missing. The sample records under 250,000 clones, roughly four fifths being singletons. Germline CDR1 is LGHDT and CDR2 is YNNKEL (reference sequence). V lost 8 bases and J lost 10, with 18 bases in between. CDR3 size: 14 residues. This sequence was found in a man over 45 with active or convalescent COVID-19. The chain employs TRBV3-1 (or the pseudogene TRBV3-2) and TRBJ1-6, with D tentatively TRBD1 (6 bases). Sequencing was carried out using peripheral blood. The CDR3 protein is CASQQRQDGSPLHF. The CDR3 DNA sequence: TGTGCCAGCCAGCAGAGACAGGATGGATCACCCCTCCACTTT.